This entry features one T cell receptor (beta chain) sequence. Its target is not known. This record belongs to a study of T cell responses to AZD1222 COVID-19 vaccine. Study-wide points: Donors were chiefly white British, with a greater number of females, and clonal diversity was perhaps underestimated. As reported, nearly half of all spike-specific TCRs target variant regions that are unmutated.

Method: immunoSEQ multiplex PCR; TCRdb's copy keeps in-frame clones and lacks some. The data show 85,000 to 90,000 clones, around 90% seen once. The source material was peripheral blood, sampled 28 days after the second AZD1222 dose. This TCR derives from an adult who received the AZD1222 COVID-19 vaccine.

The CDR3 DNA sequence: TGTGCCAGCAGCAGTGCGGGACCCCGATCGGTGGGCACTGAAGCTTTCTTT. It is translated as CASSSAGPRSVGTEAFF. This chain links TRBV7-9 with TRBJ1-1; possibly TRBD1 for D (5 bases). The CDR3 sequence is 17 residues long. Trimming took off 5 bases at V and 4 bases at J, with 23 bases between the two ends. CDR1 is SEHNR and CDR2 is FQNEAQ in the germline V gene (reference sequence).